This T cell receptor (beta chain) was captured in a study of T cell responses to AZD1222 COVID-19 vaccine. Germline V gives CDR1 LNHDA, CDR2 SQIVND (reference sequence). The CDR3 runs 15 residues. Between the trimmed V and J ends, which lost 8 bases and 1 base, there was a span of 14 bases. Study-level findings and limits: Spike-specific TCR breadth and depth rose after two AZD1222 doses. Possibly, clonal diversity was underestimated; donors were largely white British and included more females.

Second-dose groups at about 4 or about 12 weeks were pooled. Repertoires were generated with immunoSEQ multiplex PCR, while TCRdb's copy carries only in-frame clones and drops some. The profile shows more than 150,000 clones, roughly 91% of them singletons. For this clone: What it binds is unknown.

The TCR comes from an adult who received the AZD1222 COVID-19 vaccine. The chain combines TRBV19 with TRBJ2-2, with D possibly TRBD1 on 6 matching bases. The specimen was peripheral blood, collected 28 days after the second AZD1222 dose. This chain's CDR3 is CASDDVGGNTGELFF. The CDR3 nucleotides are TGTGCCAGTGATGATGTAGGGGGGAACACCGGGGAGCTGTTTTTT. Full variable domain (missing parts from reference TRBV19 and TRBJ2-2): DGGITQSPKYLFRKEGQNVTLSCEQNLNHDAMYWYRQDPGQGLRLIYYSQIVNDFQKGDIAEGYSVSREKKESFPLTVTSAQKNPTAFYLCASDDVGGNTGELFFGEGSRLTVL.